This TCR beta chain was identified in a study of T cell repertoires in cytomegalovirus infection (dated by TCRdb to between 2018 and 2021). Regarding the study in general: The HLA type of each donor mattered for the analysis, because public TCR beta signatures pointed to carriage of CMV infection along with the matching HLA type. The research as a whole found: The ex vivo response was dominated by HLA-C-restricted CMV-specific TCR beta clonotypes, which also provided the single most frequent clonotype in two of eight donors. In both this cohort and an independent roughly 350-donor cohort, the cumulative frequency of public TCR beta family members distinguished carriers of CMV infection plus the relevant HLA type.

Worth noting for this clonotype: Its recognized antigen is unknown. The sample holds no much larger clone one base away, and base qualities are not on file.

Sequencer: Illumina HiSeq 1500. In-frame beta chains were kept once TCRdb had trimmed the public reads at Q25 with fastp and called clones with MiXCR. Rows matching on CDR3 protein sequence are summarized as one entry with the most common DNA and genes. This sample has some 150,000 distinct CDR3 sequences in its table, and 5.5% to 8% of those were observed once. The ten largest account for 18% of the sample. V loses 2 bases, J loses 6 bases, and the germline ends lie 13 bases apart. From its cysteine to its phenylalanine, the CDR3 spans 15 amino acids. This entry keeps only the CDR3 DNA: 45 bases, framed from base 1. The germline V gene sets CDR1 to SGHTA and CDR2 to FQGTGA.

The sample consisted of PBMCs. This chain joins TRBV7-3 to TRBJ2-2; TRBD2 is possibly the D segment (6 matching bases). The receptor was isolated from a human donor in good health (CMV status not recorded). Some clones in this sample may be carry-over from other donors' samples. The CDR3 reads CASSLGGAGAGELFF. The nucleotide sequence is given as TGTGCCAGCAGCTTAGGCGGGGCAGGCGCCGGGGAGCTGTTTTTT.